The 11 T cell receptor beta chains below all came from one sample that was sequenced in a study of CXCR3-negative and CXCR3-positive naive CD8 T cells. Their specific antigens are unknown. UMI-labeled TRB cDNA libraries were prepared by 5' RACE. TCRdb reprocessed the 5' RACE reads, keeping one entry per CDR3 protein, no DNA. This listing includes over 150,000 distinct CDR3 sequences. Study-level results: TRB CDR3 hydrophobicity was greater in CXCR3-positive naive cells than in CXCR3-negative naive cells.

The source material was naive CXCR3+ CD8+ T cells from blood. Subset meaning: CD45RO-CCR7+CD27+CD95- naive CD8+ T cells expressing CXCR3 (TNR3+). Receptor source: a human donor in good health. Some clones in this sample may be carry-over from other donors' samples.

The rearrangement uses TRBV20-1 and TRBJ1-1; the TCRdb call, TRBD1, lacks DNA for checking. Per germline, CDR1 DFQATT and CDR2 SNEGSKA (reference sequence). This CDR3 has 17 amino acids. The chain's CDR3 is CSARPILQQGKNTEAFF.

The chain has TRBV3-1 and TRBJ2-7; TCRdb calls TRBD2, which cannot be checked without DNA. Germline CDR1 reads LGHDT; CDR2 reads YNNKEL (reference sequence). CDR3 length: 16 amino acids. The CDR3 sequence is CASSQEILAGAYEQYF.

The J gene is TRBJ2-7, the V gene TRBV15. CDR1 LNHNV and CDR2 YYDKDF come from the germline V gene (reference sequence). The CDR3 is 11 amino acids. The CDR3 region is CATSRGAEQYF.

This rearrangement joins TRBV6-6 to TRBJ2-4; absent DNA, TCRdb's TRBD1 call cannot be checked. This CDR3 contains 18 residues. Germline V gives CDR1 MNHNY, CDR2 SVGAGI (reference sequence). The CDR3 loop reads CASSYVPRVQHAKNIQYF.

The gene calls are TRBV10-1 and TRBJ1-2; the D gene TCRdb calls, TRBD1, cannot be checked with no DNA. This CDR3 comprises 18 residues. CDR1 is WNHNN, CDR2 SYGVQD, per germline (reference sequence). The CDR3 protein is CASSEPWDRGGDCYGYTF.

The chain employs TRBV7-9 and TRBJ2-7; as DNA is missing, the TRBD2 call by TCRdb cannot be tested. The CDR3 contains 16 residues. CDR1 and CDR2 from the germline V gene are SEHNR and FQNEAQ (reference sequence). The CDR3 protein is CASSRGLAGESYEQYF.

The chain has TRBV21-1 and TRBJ1-5. TRBV21-1 is termed a pseudogene. The CDR3 sequence is 17 residues long. The CDR3 sequence is CASSKARLSQGYQPQHF.

This rearrangement joins TRBV20-1 to TRBJ1-3. The CDR3 totals 14 residues. Looked up from germline, CDR1 is DFQATT and CDR2 is SNEGSKA (reference sequence). The CDR3 loop is CSARLSGIENTIYF.

This chain uses TRBV11-2 with TRBJ2-7; TCRdb calls TRBD1, which cannot be checked without DNA. This CDR3 is 16 amino acids long. Germline-derived CDR1 and CDR2 are SGHAT and FQNNGV. The CDR3 sequence is CASSSVPGRVRNEQYF.

This chain connects TRBV7-8 to TRBJ1-5; no DNA is available, so the TRBD1 call from TCRdb remains unchecked. The CDR3 is made up of 16 amino acids. CDR1 SGHVS and CDR2 FQNEAQ come from the germline V gene. The CDR3 is CASSLSGRLGNQPQHF. The whole variable domain, filled in from reference TRBV7-8 and TRBJ1-5, reads GAGVSQSPRYKVAKRGQDVALRCDPISGHVSLFWYQQALGQGPEFLTYFQNEAQLDKSGLPSDRFFAERPEGSVSTLKIQRTQQEDSAVYLCASSLSGRLGNQPQHFGDGTRLSIL.

V is TRBV28 and J is TRBJ2-7; the TRBD2 assignment by TCRdb is unverifiable without DNA. CDR3 length: 14 residues. CDR1 and CDR2 (germline): MDHEN, SYDVKM. This CDR3 is CASRASGSSYEQYF.